This T cell receptor (beta chain) was recovered during a study of blood T cells in healthy people across ages. It was with a sample-barcoded 5' primer and a J-beta primer mix that a second PCR of about 6 to 11 cycles was run. TCRdb re-derived calls from the 5' RACE reads in MiXCR, one entry per CDR3 protein. The sample yields 630,000 or so distinct CDR3 sequences, approximately 30% seen once. The germline gives CDR1 SQVTM, CDR2 ANQGSEA. This CDR3 is 8 amino acids long. Note on this clonotype: A clone one base away is much larger, so this may be a read error.

The chain uses TRBV29-1 and TRBJ1-2; D is uncertain. The clonotype comes from an elderly woman in good health. The sequenced sample consisted of blood. CDR3 region: CSGYGYAF. In DNA, the CDR3 is TGCTCCGGCTATGGCTACGCCTTC.